These 32 T cell receptor beta chains were all obtained from the same sample, sequenced in a study of beta chain features in type 1 diabetes. The isolated RNA, all of it, was reverse transcribed, so expressed TCRB transcripts were what got sequenced. Repertoires were generated with immunoSEQ multiplex PCR, while TCRdb's copy carries only in-frame clones and drops some. Among about 330,000 clones listed, 8% to 13% were seen once. The sample taken for sequencing was naive CD4+ T cells from blood. The origin of the receptors is a woman aged 25 to 39 in good health.

In its sample, this clone was seen a few times. The chain couples TRBV4-3 to TRBJ2-5, with D possibly TRBD2 on 6 matching bases. V was clipped by 1 base and J by 5 bases, with 14 bases between them. Germline V gene lookup returns CDR1 LGHNA and CDR2 YSLEER. The CDR3 runs 15 residues. CDR3 DNA: TGCGCCAGCAGCCAAGGGTCGGGAGTGGGGGAGACCCAGTACTTC. Amino acid sequence: CASSQGSGVGETQYF.

V usage is TRBV18 and J usage is TRBJ2-1; 7 nucleotides line up with TRBD2. The CDR3 covers 14 residues. Germline V lookup: CDR1 KGHSH, CDR2 LQKENI. Trimming at V came to 4 bases and at J to 5 bases, leaving 5 bases not matched to a gene. Here the CDR3 DNA reads TGTGCCAGCTCACGGCGGGAGAGGCACAATGAGCAGTTCTTC. Encoded protein: CASSRRERHNEQFF.

This clone was counted only a few times. The rearrangement joins TRBV28 to TRBJ2-5; no definite D call. The V and J ends lost 5 bases and 4 bases respectively, with 14 bases between them. Germline V CDR1 and CDR2: MDHEN, SYDVKM. The CDR3 length is 14 residues. The CDR3 DNA is TGTGCCAGCAGTCGCCCACCGGTCTTAGAGACCCAGTACTTC. Protein product: CASSRPPVLETQYF.

The V and J genes are TRBV30 and TRBJ1-2, with TRBD1 identical over 7 bases. The CDR3 has 14 residues. V lost 5 bases and J lost 1; bases outside the gene matches: 7. Germline-derived CDR1 and CDR2 are GTSNPN and SVGIG (reference sequence). CDR3 region: CAWVPGQLNYGYTF. CDR3 nucleotide sequence: TGTGCCTGGGTACCGGGACAGCTTAACTATGGCTACACCTTC.

This clone was observed a few times. The gene calls are TRBV7-2 and TRBJ1-2; D remains ambiguous. Germline CDR1 SGHTA, CDR2 FQGNSA. V gave up 4 bases and J gave up 0 bases, with 3 bases separating them. The CDR3 runs 12 residues. CDR3 in amino acids: CASSSSNYGYTF. DNA of the CDR3: TGTGCCAGCAGCTCGTCTAACTATGGCTACACCTTC. The entire variable domain, with the rest obtained from reference TRBV7-2 and TRBJ1-2, is as follows: GAGVSQSPSNKVTEKGKDVELRCDPISGHTALYWYRQSLGQGLEFLIYFQGNSAPDKSGLPSDRFSAERTGGSVSTLTIQRTQQEDSAVYLCASSSSNYGYTFGSGTRLTVV.

The chain employs TRBV1 and TRBJ2-1; the table's TRBD2 call for D was not verified on the DNA. TRBV1 counts as a pseudogene. CDR3 length: 16 residues. The CDR3 protein is CTSSVGTSGTSDEQFF. DNA for the CDR3: TGCACCAGCAGCGTCGGGACTAGCGGGACCTCTGATGAGCAGTTCTTC.

The J gene is TRBJ2-7, the V gene TRBV13; 8 positions agree with TRBD1. Germline loops: CDR1 PRHDT, CDR2 FYEKMQ (reference sequence). V was pared by 3 bases and J by 2 bases, with 6 bases of the junction left unmatched. CDR3 length: 15 residues. The CDR3 is CASSLKKQGAYEQYF. As DNA, the CDR3 is TGTGCCAGCAGCTTGAAAAAACAGGGGGCCTACGAGCAGTACTTC.

V usage is TRBV7-3 and J usage is TRBJ2-2; D gene uncertain. CDR1 SGHTA and CDR2 FQGTGA come from the germline V gene. The CDR3 runs to 13 residues. The germline V and J ends were trimmed by 2 bases and 3 bases, with 4 bases remaining between them. The DNA for the CDR3 is TGTGCCAGCAGCTTAGCGGACACCGGGGAGCTGTTTTTT. It codes for CASSLADTGELFF. Full variable domain (remainder filled in from reference TRBV7-3 and TRBJ2-2): GAGVSQTPSNKVTEKGKYVELRCDPISGHTALYWYRQSLGQGPEFLIYFQGTGAADDSGLPNDRFFAVRPEGSVSTLKIQRTERGDSAVYLCASSLADTGELFFGEGSRLTVL.

The chain couples TRBV9 to TRBJ2-3, with D perhaps matching TRBD2 (5 bases). This CDR3 has 17 residues. CDR1 and CDR2 (germline): SGDLS, YYNGEE. With 0 bases removed from V and 1 base from J, the gap between germline ends came to 15 bases. The DNA of the CDR3 is TGTGCCAGCAGCGTAGATGGACTGTCCGCGGGCACAGATACGCAGTATTTT. Translated: CASSVDGLSAGTDTQYF.

V and J are TRBV19 and TRBJ2-1, with 14 bases fitting TRBD2. Unmatched junction bases numbered 7, after V lost 6 bases and J lost 9 bases. Germline loops: CDR1 LNHDA, CDR2 SQIVND (reference sequence). This CDR3 region has 15 residues. The CDR3 DNA reads TGTGCCAGTAGCGGGACTAGCGGGAGCCGTAGTGAGCAGTTCTTC. As protein: CASSGTSGSRSEQFF.

The table lists this clone with a few counts. This chain links TRBV5-1 with TRBJ2-3; 8 positions match TRBD2. Unmatched junction bases numbered 8, after V lost 0 bases and J lost 2 bases. CDR1 and CDR2 from the germline V gene are SGHRS and YFSETQ. CDR3 length: 17 amino acids. The CDR3 spells CASSLAVGLVTTDTQYF. As DNA, the CDR3 is TGCGCCAGCAGCTTGGCCGTGGGACTAGTAACCACAGATACGCAGTATTTT.

This clone was counted only a few times. The V and J genes are TRBV6-5 and TRBJ1-2, with D possibly matching TRBD1 (6 bases). Trimming removed 2 bases at V and 5 bases at J, with 9 bases between. CDR1 and CDR2 (germline): MNHEY, SVGAGI. This CDR3 has 13 residues. CDR3 sequence (DNA): TGTGCCAGCAGTTACGACAGGCGTTATGGCTACACCTTC. Translated: CASSYDRRYGYTF.

This sequence joins TRBV18 and TRBJ2-1, with no clear D. Between the trimmed V and J ends, which lost 2 bases and 6 bases, there was a span of 5 bases. The CDR3 is 12 amino acids. Germline V CDR1 and CDR2: KGHSH, LQKENI. CDR3: CASSPGVNEQFF. The CDR3 coding sequence is TGTGCCAGCTCACCAGGAGTCAATGAGCAGTTCTTC.

This clone has a handful of counts. The V call is TRBV7-2, the J call TRBJ2-5, with TRBD2 identical over 7 bases. V shed 1 base and J 4 bases; nucleotides not matched to a gene: 9. CDR3 length: 16 amino acids. From germline, CDR1 is SGHTA and CDR2 FQGNSA. This CDR3 is CASSLGPLGGPETQYF. The CDR3 bases are TGTGCCAGCAGCTTAGGTCCCCTGGGAGGGCCAGAGACCCAGTACTTC.

This clone was picked up a small number of times. This chain links TRBV7-2 with TRBJ2-3; perhaps TRBD2 as D (5 bases). The germline gives CDR1 SGHTA, CDR2 FQGNSA. V was clipped by 9 bases and J by 7 bases, with 11 bases between them. The CDR3 covers 11 residues. CDR3 residues: CASTPSHTQYF. The CDR3 nucleotides are TGTGCCAGTACCCCTAGCCATACGCAGTATTTT.

This clone was counted only a few times. CDR3 in amino acids: CASRQIFRQGTGANVLTF. Here the CDR3 DNA reads TGTGCCAGCAGGCAAATATTTCGACAGGGGACTGGGGCCAACGTCCTGACTTTC. The chain couples TRBV7-9 to TRBJ2-6, with 8 bases that match TRBD1. The germline V gene encodes CDR1 SEHNR and CDR2 FQNEAQ (reference sequence). The CDR3 runs 18 residues. J gave up 2 bases and V 6 bases, and 12 bases lay outside the gene matches.

The chain couples TRBV7-9 to TRBJ2-3; D perhaps matches TRBD2 (5 bases). V was pared by 2 bases and J by 8 bases, with 11 bases between. Germline lookup yields CDR1 SEHNR and CDR2 FQNEAQ (reference sequence). This CDR3 comprises 13 residues. Here the CDR3 reads CASSLLEGSTQYF. The CDR3 DNA sequence: TGTGCCAGCAGCTTACTCGAGGGTAGTACGCAGTATTTT.

The rearrangement uses TRBV2 and TRBJ2-7; D might be TRBD1 (6 bases). Per germline, CDR1 SNHLY and CDR2 FYNNEI. V shed 4 bases and J shed 0 bases, with 10 bases lying between them. The CDR3 sequence is 14 residues long. CDR3 in DNA: TGTGCCAGCAGTGCGGGACAAGTCTCCTACGAGCAGTACTTC. Translating it yields CASSAGQVSYEQYF.

V gene TRBV9 combines with J gene TRBJ1-4; tentative D call: TRBD1 (6 bases). Germline-derived CDR1 and CDR2 are SGDLS and YYNGEE. The ends were cut back, 0 bases at V and 4 bases at J, with 10 bases in the middle. The CDR3 covers 15 residues. This CDR3 reads CASSVDPGVNEKLFF. In nucleotides, the CDR3 is TGTGCCAGCAGCGTAGATCCAGGGGTTAATGAAAAACTGTTTTTT.

This clone turned up a few times. This chain connects TRBV29-1 to TRBJ2-5, with D perhaps matching TRBD1 (6 bases). The CDR3 spans 14 residues. The germline V and J ends were trimmed by 2 bases and 5 bases, with 15 bases remaining between them. From germline, CDR1 is SQVTM and CDR2 ANQGSEA. The CDR3 here is CSVEKQGLGETQYF. The CDR3 DNA reads as TGCAGCGTTGAAAAACAGGGCCTAGGGGAGACCCAGTACTTC.

In its sample, this clone was seen many times. The rearrangement links TRBV29-1 to TRBJ2-3; D remains ambiguous. The V gene's germline CDR1 is SQVTM and CDR2 ANQGSEA. V was trimmed by 6 bases and J by 6 bases, leaving 7 bases between them. The CDR3 totals 10 residues. DNA for the CDR3: TGCAGCGTAGCTACCGATACGCAGTATTTT. It codes for CSVATDTQYF.

The chain links TRBV19 to TRBJ2-1, with 10 bases aligning to TRBD2. The CDR3 spans 15 residues. Germline V gene lookup returns CDR1 LNHDA and CDR2 SQIVND (reference sequence). J was trimmed by 4 bases and V by 5 bases; bases with no gene match: 5. As DNA, the CDR3 is TGTGCCAGTAGTCTAGGGACTAGCGTTTACAATGAGCAGTTCTTC. Residues: CASSLGTSVYNEQFF.

The V and J genes are TRBV11-3 and TRBJ2-2; TRBD1 matches at 7 bases. J lost 0 bases, V lost 6 bases, and 4 bases had no gene match. Germline V gene lookup returns CDR1 SGHNT and CDR2 YENEEA. This CDR3 has 15 amino acids. CDR3 nucleotides: TGTGCCAGCAGTTCAGGGACAGCGAACACCGGGGAGCTGTTTTTT. Protein: CASSSGTANTGELFF.

V gene TRBV7-2 combines with J gene TRBJ2-1, with unresolved D. The CDR3 is made up of 15 amino acids. CDR1 and CDR2 (germline): SGHTA, FQGNSA. V lost 5 bases to trimming and J lost 0 bases, with 11 bases between them. CDR3 sequence reads: CASSPYSYSYNEQFF. CDR3 nucleotide sequence: TGTGCCAGCAGCCCTTACTCGTACTCCTACAATGAGCAGTTCTTC.

V usage is TRBV7-9 and J usage is TRBJ1-2, with 8 bases lining up with TRBD1. Trimming cost V 2 bases and J 6 bases; bases outside gene matches: 8. This CDR3 comprises 15 residues. The germline V gene encodes CDR1 SEHNR and CDR2 FQNEAQ (reference sequence). The CDR3: CASSLSGGAYDGYTF. The CDR3 DNA is TGTGCCAGCAGCTTATCAGGGGGCGCATATGATGGCTACACCTTC.

This clone was detected a few times. The rearrangement uses TRBV14 and TRBJ2-1, with 11 bases aligning to TRBD2. V lost 6 bases to trimming and J lost 3 bases; unmatched junction nucleotides: 4. Germline lookup yields CDR1 SGHDN and CDR2 FVKESK. The CDR3 loop spans 15 amino acids. The CDR3 region is CASSQLAGVYNEQFF. As DNA, the CDR3 is TGTGCCAGCAGTCAACTAGCGGGGGTCTACAATGAGCAGTTCTTC. Complete variable domain (other parts from reference TRBV14 and TRBJ2-1): EAGVTQFPSHSVIEKGQTVTLRCDPISGHDNLYWYRRVMGKEIKFLLHFVKESKQDESGMPNNRFLAERTGGTYSTLKVQPAELEDSGVYFCASSQLAGVYNEQFFGPGTRLTVL.

This clone was counted between two and nine times. This chain links TRBV11-3 with TRBJ1-1; D is possibly TRBD1 (5 bases). Germline V CDR1 and CDR2: SGHNT, YENEEA. V dropped 0 bases and J dropped 2 bases, with 10 bases sitting between them. The CDR3 has 15 amino acids. In DNA form, the CDR3 reads TGTGCCAGCAGCTTAGATTCACAGGCCAACACTGAAGCTTTCTTT. This codes for CASSLDSQANTEAFF.

This clone has a handful of counts. V and J are TRBV28 and TRBJ2-5, with 7 bases aligning to TRBD1. Trimming removed 1 base from V and 3 bases from J; junction bases left unmatched: 5. Germline V gene lookup returns CDR1 MDHEN and CDR2 SYDVKM. The CDR3 is 15 residues long. The CDR3 DNA sequence: TGTGCCAGCAGTTTATCCCGGACAGGAAAAGAGACCCAGTACTTC. Its translation is CASSLSRTGKETQYF.

This clone showed up just a few times. The V and J genes are TRBV30 and TRBJ2-5, with TRBD2 matching over 9 bases. Matching the DNA end better, TRBJ2-7 makes the J call doubtful. Germline assignment: CDR1 GTSNPN and CDR2 SVGIG (reference sequence). The CDR3 runs 14 residues. CDR3 amino acids: CAWSVGGREYEQYF. The DNA of the CDR3 is TGTGCCTGGAGTGTAGGCGGGAGGGAATACGAGCAGTACTTC.

V is TRBV15 and J is TRBJ2-7; 7 bases line up with TRBD1. CDR1 is LNHNV, CDR2 YYDKDF, per germline (reference sequence). V lost 4 bases to trimming and J lost 2 bases; unmatched junction nucleotides: 5. CDR3 length equals 14 residues. CDR3 sequence: CATSTRDSTYEQYF. CDR3 coding DNA: TGTGCCACCAGCACCAGGGACAGTACCTACGAGCAGTACTTC.

This clone was found a few times. The rearrangement links TRBV6-1 to TRBJ2-5, with a weak D call TRBD1 (6 bases). This CDR3 spans 14 amino acids. CDR1 and CDR2 from the germline V gene are MNHNS and SASEGT. The V and J ends lost 9 bases and 4 bases respectively, with 18 bases between them. CDR3 sequence reads: CASSTTGTGETQYF. CDR3 DNA sequence: TGTGCCAGTAGTACTACAGGGACCGGAGAGACCCAGTACTTC.

This clone was observed a few times. V gene TRBV7-2 combines with J gene TRBJ2-1; 9 nucleotides match TRBD2. The CDR3 runs 15 residues. J lost 4 bases, V lost 4 bases, and 5 bases had no gene match. Germline V gene data show CDR1 as SGHTA and CDR2 as FQGNSA. Written as DNA, the CDR3 is TGTGCCAGCAGCTCCAGCGGGAGGTCTTACAATGAGCAGTTCTTC. Translated: CASSSSGRSYNEQFF. Supplemented by reference TRBV7-2 and TRBJ2-1, the full variable domain reads GAGVSQSPSNKVTEKGKDVELRCDPISGHTALYWYRQSLGQGLEFLIYFQGNSAPDKSGLPSDRFSAERTGGSVSTLTIQRTQQEDSAVYLCASSSSGRSYNEQFFGPGTRLTVL.